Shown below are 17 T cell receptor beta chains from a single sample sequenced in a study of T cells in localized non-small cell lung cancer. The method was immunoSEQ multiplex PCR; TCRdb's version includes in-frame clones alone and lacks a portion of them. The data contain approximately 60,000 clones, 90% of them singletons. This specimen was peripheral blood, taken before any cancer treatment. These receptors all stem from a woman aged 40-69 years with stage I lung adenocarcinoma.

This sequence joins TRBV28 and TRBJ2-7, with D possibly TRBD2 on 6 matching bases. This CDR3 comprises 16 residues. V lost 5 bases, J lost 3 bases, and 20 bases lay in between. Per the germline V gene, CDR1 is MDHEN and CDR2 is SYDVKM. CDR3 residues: CASSPYSPSAVYEQYF. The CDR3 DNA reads TGTGCCAGCAGTCCATATTCGCCTAGCGCTGTCTACGAGCAGTACTTC.

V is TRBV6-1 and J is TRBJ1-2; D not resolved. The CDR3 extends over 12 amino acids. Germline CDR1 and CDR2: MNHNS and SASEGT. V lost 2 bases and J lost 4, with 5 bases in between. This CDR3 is CASSELGYGYTF. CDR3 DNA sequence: TGTGCCAGCAGTGAATTGGGCTATGGCTACACCTTC.

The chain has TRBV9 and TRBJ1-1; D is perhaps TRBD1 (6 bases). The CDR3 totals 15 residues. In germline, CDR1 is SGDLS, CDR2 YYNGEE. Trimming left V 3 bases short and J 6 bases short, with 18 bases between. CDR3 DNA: TGTGCCAGCAGCGGGGGAAAGGGGGGCCGGTCTGAAGCTTTCTTT. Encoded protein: CASSGGKGGRSEAFF.

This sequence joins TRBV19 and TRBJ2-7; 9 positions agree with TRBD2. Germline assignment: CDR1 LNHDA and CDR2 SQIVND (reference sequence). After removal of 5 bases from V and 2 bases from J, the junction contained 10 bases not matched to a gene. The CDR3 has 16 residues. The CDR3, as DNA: TGTGCCAGTAGTGTTCAGCGGGGGGACTCCGCCTACGAGCAGTACTTC. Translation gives CASSVQRGDSAYEQYF. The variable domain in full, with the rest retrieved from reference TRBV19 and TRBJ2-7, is DGGITQSPKYLFRKEGQNVTLSCEQNLNHDAMYWYRQDPGQGLRLIYYSQIVNDFQKGDIAEGYSVSREKKESFPLTVTSAQKNPTAFYLCASSVQRGDSAYEQYFGPGTRLTVT.

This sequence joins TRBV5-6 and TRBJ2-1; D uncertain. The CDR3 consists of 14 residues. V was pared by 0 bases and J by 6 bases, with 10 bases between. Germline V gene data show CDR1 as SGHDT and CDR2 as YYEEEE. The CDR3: CASSLGRYVNEQFF. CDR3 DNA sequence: TGTGCCAGCAGCTTGGGACGATATGTCAATGAGCAGTTCTTC.

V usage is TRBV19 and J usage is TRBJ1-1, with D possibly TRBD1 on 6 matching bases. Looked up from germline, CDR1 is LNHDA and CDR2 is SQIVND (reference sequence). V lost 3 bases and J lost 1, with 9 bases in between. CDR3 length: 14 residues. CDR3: CASSINRANTEAFF. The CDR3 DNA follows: TGTGCCAGTAGTATTAACAGGGCGAACACTGAAGCTTTCTTT.

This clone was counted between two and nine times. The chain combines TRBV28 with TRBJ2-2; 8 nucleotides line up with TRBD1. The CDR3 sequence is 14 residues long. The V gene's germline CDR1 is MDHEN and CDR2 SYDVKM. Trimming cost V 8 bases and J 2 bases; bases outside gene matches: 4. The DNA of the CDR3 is TGTGCCAGCGGGACAGGACTAAACACCGGGGAGCTGTTTTTT. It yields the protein CASGTGLNTGELFF.

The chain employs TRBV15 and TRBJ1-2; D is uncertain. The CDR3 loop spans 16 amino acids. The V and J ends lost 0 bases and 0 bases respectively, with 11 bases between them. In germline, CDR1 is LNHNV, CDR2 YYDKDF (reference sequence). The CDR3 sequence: CATSRDLPATNYGYTF. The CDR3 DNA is TGTGCCACCAGCAGAGATCTCCCAGCCACTAACTATGGCTACACCTTC.

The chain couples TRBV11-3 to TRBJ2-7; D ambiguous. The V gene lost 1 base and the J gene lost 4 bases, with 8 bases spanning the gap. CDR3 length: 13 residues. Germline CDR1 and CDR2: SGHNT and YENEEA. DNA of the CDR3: TGTGCCAGCAGCTTAGGGGAATCATACGAGCAGTACTTC. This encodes CASSLGESYEQYF.

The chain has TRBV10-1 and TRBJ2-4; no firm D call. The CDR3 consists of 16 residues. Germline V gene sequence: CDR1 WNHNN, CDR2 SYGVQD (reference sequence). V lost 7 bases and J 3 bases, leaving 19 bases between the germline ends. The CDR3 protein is CASNQAVGWGKNIQYF. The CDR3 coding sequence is TGCGCCAGCAATCAAGCTGTTGGTTGGGGCAAAAACATTCAGTACTTC.

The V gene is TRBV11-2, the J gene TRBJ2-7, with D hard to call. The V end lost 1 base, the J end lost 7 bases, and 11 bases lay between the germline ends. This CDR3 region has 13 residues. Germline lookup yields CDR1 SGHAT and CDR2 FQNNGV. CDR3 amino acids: CASSLAPTKEQYF. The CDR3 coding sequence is TGTGCCAGCAGCTTAGCGCCGACAAAAGAGCAGTACTTC.

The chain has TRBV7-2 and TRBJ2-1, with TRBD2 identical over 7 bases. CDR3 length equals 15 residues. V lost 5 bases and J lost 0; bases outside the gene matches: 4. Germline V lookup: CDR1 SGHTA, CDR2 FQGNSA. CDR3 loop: CASSAAGSSYNEQFF. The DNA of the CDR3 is TGTGCCAGCAGCGCAGCGGGGAGCTCCTACAATGAGCAGTTCTTC.

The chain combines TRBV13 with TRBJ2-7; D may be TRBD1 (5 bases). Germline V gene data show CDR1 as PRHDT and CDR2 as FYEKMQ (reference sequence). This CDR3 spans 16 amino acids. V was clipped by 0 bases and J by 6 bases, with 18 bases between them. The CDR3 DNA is TGTGCCAGCAGCTTAGGCCTGGATACAGGTCACAGCGAGCAGTACTTC. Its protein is CASSLGLDTGHSEQYF.

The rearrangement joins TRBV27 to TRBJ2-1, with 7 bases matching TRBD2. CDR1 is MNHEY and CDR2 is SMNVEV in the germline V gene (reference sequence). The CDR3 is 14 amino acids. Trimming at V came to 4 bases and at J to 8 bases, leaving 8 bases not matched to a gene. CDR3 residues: CASSSGGSLHEQFF. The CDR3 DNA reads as TGTGCCAGCAGTTCTGGCGGGAGTCTCCATGAGCAGTTCTTC.

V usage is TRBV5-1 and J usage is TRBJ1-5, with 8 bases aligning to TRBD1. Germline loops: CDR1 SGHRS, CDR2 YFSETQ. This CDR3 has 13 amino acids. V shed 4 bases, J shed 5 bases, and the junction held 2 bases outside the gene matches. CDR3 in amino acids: CASSATGDQPQHF. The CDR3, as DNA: TGCGCCAGCAGCGCGACAGGGGATCAGCCCCAGCATTTT.

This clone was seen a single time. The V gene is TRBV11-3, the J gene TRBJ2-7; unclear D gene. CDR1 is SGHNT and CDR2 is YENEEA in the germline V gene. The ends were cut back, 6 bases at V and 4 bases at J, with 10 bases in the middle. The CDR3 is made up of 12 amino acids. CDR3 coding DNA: TGTGCCAGCAGTAGGTCACCATACGAGCAGTACTTC. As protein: CASSRSPYEQYF. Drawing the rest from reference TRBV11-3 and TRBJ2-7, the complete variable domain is EAGVVQSPRYKIIEKKQPVAFWCNPISGHNTLYWYLQNLGQGPELLIRYENEEAVDDSQLPKDRFSAERLKGVDSTLKIQPAELGDSAVYLCASSRSPYEQYFGPGTRLTVT.

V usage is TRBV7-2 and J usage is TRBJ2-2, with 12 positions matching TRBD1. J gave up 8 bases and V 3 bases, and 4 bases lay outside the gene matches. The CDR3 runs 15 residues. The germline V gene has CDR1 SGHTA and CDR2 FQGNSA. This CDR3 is CASSFGTGGAGELFF. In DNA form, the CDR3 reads TGTGCCAGCAGCTTCGGGACAGGGGGCGCGGGGGAGCTGTTTTTT.